A few counts support the clone carrying this T cell receptor (beta chain). What it recognizes is unknown. The sample originates from a study of post-analysis software for immune sequencing data. J was trimmed by 3 bases and V by 6 bases; bases with no gene match: 2. CDR1 MNHEY and CDR2 SVGAGI come from the germline V gene. This CDR3 has 12 amino acids. The study's findings and limits: Samples sharing a preparation batch grouped tightly together when assessed by F measure. With TRBV5-6, TRBV5-1 and TRBV20-1 included, about 5 TRBV segments were more frequent in patients than in controls. Multiple sclerosis patients had significantly lower normalized Chao1 diversity than controls.

Presence of unique molecular identifiers characterized the TCR beta cDNA libraries. TCRdb re-called the PCR reads with MiXCR, one entry per CDR3 protein. The table records roughly 580,000 distinct CDR3 sequences, 44% of them present only once. The source of this sequence is a girl aged 10-17 years with multiple sclerosis. Sequencing was done on a sample of blood. J is TRBJ2-7 and V is TRBV6-5, with 7 positions matching TRBD1. CDR3 DNA sequence: TGTGCCAGCAGGCGACAGGGCTACGAGCAGTACTTC. As protein: CASRRQGYEQYF.